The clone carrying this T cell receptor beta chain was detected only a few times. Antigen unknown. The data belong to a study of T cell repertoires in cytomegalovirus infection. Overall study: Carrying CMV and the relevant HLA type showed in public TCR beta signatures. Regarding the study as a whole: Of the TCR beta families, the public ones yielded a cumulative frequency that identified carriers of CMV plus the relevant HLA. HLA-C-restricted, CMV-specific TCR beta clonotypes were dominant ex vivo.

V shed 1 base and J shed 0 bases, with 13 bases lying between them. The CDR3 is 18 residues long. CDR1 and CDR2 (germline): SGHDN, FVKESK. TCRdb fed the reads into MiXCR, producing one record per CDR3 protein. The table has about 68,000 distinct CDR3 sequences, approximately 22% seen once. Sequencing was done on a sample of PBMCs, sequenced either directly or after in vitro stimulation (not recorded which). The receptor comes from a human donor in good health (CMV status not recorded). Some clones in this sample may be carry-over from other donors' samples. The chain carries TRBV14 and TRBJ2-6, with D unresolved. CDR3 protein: CASSQVLLSLSGANVLTF. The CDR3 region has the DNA TGTGCCAGCAGCCAAGTTTTGCTGAGCCTCTCTGGGGCCAACGTCCTGACTTTC.